This is a list of T cell receptor beta chains from one sample in a study of T-cell memory formation after mild COVID-19. TCRdb recomputed calls from the 5' RACE reads with MiXCR, one row per CDR3 protein. This table has about 300,000 distinct CDR3 sequences, approximately 20% appearing once. The sequenced material came from PBMCs or a T cell subset sorted from them (not recorded which). The receptor set was obtained from a man aged 18 to 30 who had mild COVID-19 (a few samples of this study predate the infection). Cell type and time point are not known. CDR3s include the opening cysteine and the closing phenylalanine or tryptophan. The D gene is left open where the match is weak. Part of the rows lack a size; the others show once, few, many or a class for expanded clones.

len	v_gene	j_gene	d_gene	abundance	CDR3aa	CDR3nt
16	TRBV7-7	TRBJ2-1	-	few	CASSTDIQSSYNEQFF	TGTGCCAGCAGCACGGACATACAGAGCTCCTACAATGAGCAGTTCTTC
14	TRBV15	TRBJ2-5	TRBD2	few	CATSRAGGQETQYF	TGTGCCACCAGCAGAGCGGGGGGGCAAGAGACCCAGTACTTC
17	TRBV4-1	TRBJ1-5	-	-	CASSPGQGIPSNQPQHF	TGCGCCAGCAGCCCGGGGCAGGGAATTCCTAGCAATCAGCCCCAGCATTTT
14	TRBV12-3/TRBV12-4	TRBJ1-2	-	-	CASSPGATNYGYTF	TGTGCCAGCAGCCCAGGGGCCACCAACTATGGCTACACCTTC
14	TRBV5-1	TRBJ2-6	-	-	CASFRGAGANVLTF	TGCGCCAGCTTTCGGGGTGCCGGGGCCAACGTCCTGACTTTC
16	TRBV12-3/TRBV12-4	TRBJ2-5	TRBD1	few	CASSLGTGRLQETQYF	TGTGCCAGCAGCTTAGGGACAGGAAGACTTCAAGAGACCCAGTACTTC
16	TRBV6-5	TRBJ2-3	TRBD1	few	CASSYSLTGSTDTQYF	TGTGCCAGCAGTTACTCGTTGACAGGGAGCACAGATACGCAGTATTTT
14	TRBV2	TRBJ1-1	TRBD1	-	CASSGTGGVTEAFF	TGTGCCAGCAGTGGGACAGGGGGGGTCACTGAAGCTTTCTTT
15	TRBV5-1	TRBJ1-6	TRBD1	-	CASSLEGQGVSPLHF	TGCGCCAGCAGCTTGGAGGGACAGGGCGTCTCACCCCTCCACTTT
17	TRBV18	TRBJ2-2	-	-	CASSPRGLSKVAGELFF	TGTGCCAGCTCACCACGGGGACTCAGTAAAGTGGCCGGGGAGCTGTTTTTT
15	TRBV5-4	TRBJ2-1	-	many	CASSLLSQHDNEQFF	TGTGCCAGCAGCTTGCTTTCCCAGCACGACAATGAGCAGTTCTTC
16	TRBV25-1	TRBJ2-1	TRBD2	many	CASSVRERGAANEQFF	TGTGCCAGCAGTGTAAGGGAGCGGGGGGCCGCCAATGAGCAGTTCTTC
15	TRBV7-2	TRBJ2-4	-	-	CASSLNSGNGNIQYF	TGTGCCAGCAGCCTAAATTCAGGGAATGGTAACATTCAGTACTTC
14	TRBV9	TRBJ2-5	-	-	CASSVSGLQETQYF	TGTGCCAGCAGCGTTTCGGGACTCCAAGAGACCCAGTACTTC
15	TRBV24-1	TRBJ2-5	-	-	CATSDLRSNQETQYF	TGTGCCACCAGTGATCTCAGGTCAAACCAAGAGACCCAGTACTTC
18	TRBV10-3	TRBJ1-1	-	-	CAISGTPGGMSVITEAFF	TGTGCCATCAGTGGGACACCCGGGGGCATGAGCGTAATCACTGAAGCTTTCTTT
18	TRBV6-2/TRBV6-3	TRBJ1-5	TRBD1	few	CASSFRQGGRYSNQPQHF	TGTGCCAGCAGTTTCCGGCAGGGGGGCCGGTATAGCAATCAGCCCCAGCATTTT
15	TRBV9	TRBJ2-2	-	-	CASSVRITGTGELFF	TGTGCCAGCAGCGTAAGGATAACAGGGACCGGGGAGCTGTTTTTT
14	TRBV19	TRBJ2-1	-	few	CASIGRGAYNEQFF	TGTGCCAGTATAGGCAGGGGGGCCTACAATGAGCAGTTCTTC
16	TRBV2	TRBJ1-2	-	-	CASRDPTGSIPYGYTF	TGTGCCAGCAGAGATCCGACAGGTTCTATCCCCTATGGCTACACCTTC
13	TRBV6-2/TRBV6-3	TRBJ1-5	-	many	CASSLGVNQPQHF	TGTGCCAGCAGTTTGGGGGTCAATCAGCCCCAGCATTTT
15	TRBV18	TRBJ1-1	TRBD1	few	CASSSPGQGRTEAFF	TGTGCCAGCTCTAGCCCGGGACAGGGAAGAACTGAAGCTTTCTTT
16	TRBV5-1	TRBJ2-3	TRBD2	-	CASSERTSGARDTQYF	TGCGCCAGCAGCGAAAGGACTAGCGGGGCCCGGGATACGCAGTATTTT
14	TRBV5-1	TRBJ1-4	-	-	CASSLGTVSEKLFF	TGCGCCAGCAGCTTGGGTACTGTGAGTGAAAAACTGTTTTTT
15	TRBV5-6	TRBJ1-5	-	-	CASSRRVAENQPQHF	TGTGCCAGCAGCAGACGGGTCGCGGAGAATCAGCCCCAGCATTTT
12	TRBV30	TRBJ2-7	-	few	CAWSRGNDEQYF	TGTGCCTGGAGTCGGGGGAACGACGAGCAGTACTTC
14	TRBV4-1	TRBJ2-1	-	many	CASSPPGTLNEQFF	TGCGCCAGCAGCCCCCCCGGGACCCTCAATGAGCAGTTCTTC
14	TRBV12-3/TRBV12-4	TRBJ1-1	-	-	CASSFHPMNTEAFF	TGTGCCAGCAGTTTTCACCCAATGAACACTGAAGCTTTCTTT
14	TRBV12-5	TRBJ1-1	-	few	CASGLGGTDTEAFF	TGTGCTAGTGGTTTGGGGGGGACGGACACTGAAGCTTTCTTT
14	TRBV6-5	TRBJ2-7	-	-	CASSPTDSNYEQYF	TGTGCCAGCAGTCCGACCGACAGTAACTACGAGCAGTACTTC
13	TRBV6-2/TRBV6-3	TRBJ2-7	-	-	CASSYRWAYEQYF	TGTGCCAGCAGTTACAGGTGGGCCTACGAGCAGTACTTC
13	TRBV15	TRBJ1-1	TRBD1	many	CATSARTGAEAFF	TGTGCCACCAGCGCCCGGACAGGTGCTGAAGCTTTCTTT
13	TRBV2	TRBJ1-2	-	many	CASSDAAGYGYTF	TGTGCCAGCAGTGATGCGGCAGGCTATGGCTACACCTTC
15	TRBV7-2	TRBJ2-3	-	few	CASSLDTVATDTQYF	TGTGCCAGCAGCTTAGATACGGTAGCAACAGATACGCAGTATTTT
12	TRBV6-6	TRBJ2-3	-	-	CASRIGGDTQYF	TGTGCCAGCAGGATAGGGGGTGATACGCAGTATTTT
15	TRBV7-8	TRBJ2-2	-	few	CASSLAVRGTGELFF	TGTGCCAGCAGCTTAGCAGTCAGGGGCACCGGGGAGCTGTTTTTT
16	TRBV7-8	TRBJ2-1	-	few	CASRPPSPGPYNEQFF	TGTGCCAGCAGACCTCCCTCCCCGGGTCCCTACAATGAGCAGTTCTTC
11	TRBV11-2	TRBJ1-1	-	few	CASSFGLEAFF	TGTGCCAGCAGCTTCGGCCTTGAAGCTTTCTTT
14	TRBV12-3/TRBV12-4	TRBJ1-1	TRBD1	few	CASRSARGLSEAFF	TGTGCCAGCAGGTCGGCCAGGGGGCTAAGTGAAGCTTTCTTT
15	TRBV6-2/TRBV6-3	TRBJ1-4	-	-	CASSTVARQGEKLFF	TGTGCCAGCAGTACCGTGGCAAGACAAGGTGAAAAACTGTTTTTT
13	TRBV19	TRBJ1-2	TRBD1	-	CASTNRDSYGYTF	TGTGCCAGTACCAACCGGGACAGCTATGGCTACACCTTC
12	TRBV12-3/TRBV12-4	TRBJ2-7	-	-	CASSLRVYEQYF	TGTGCCAGCAGCCTACGGGTCTACGAGCAGTACTTC
15	TRBV3-1	TRBJ2-1	TRBD1	-	CASSQPAYRGDEQFF	TGTGCCAGCAGCCAGCCCGCGTACAGGGGCGATGAGCAGTTCTTC
15	TRBV6-5	TRBJ2-5	TRBD2	-	CASRGLAGGRETQYF	TGTGCCAGCAGGGGACTAGCGGGGGGGAGAGAGACCCAGTACTTC
15	TRBV5-1	TRBJ2-3	-	-	CASSSLQGLADTQYF	TGCGCCAGCAGCTCCCTTCAGGGTTTAGCAGATACGCAGTATTTT
14	TRBV20-1	TRBJ2-1	TRBD2	-	CSAIRGGALEEQFF	TGCAGTGCTATACGCGGGGGGGCTCTAGAAGAGCAGTTCTTC
17	TRBV5-1	TRBJ1-1	TRBD1	-	CASSLAGQGGGDTEAFF	TGCGCCAGCAGCTTGGCGGGACAGGGAGGAGGGGACACTGAAGCTTTCTTT
14	TRBV20-1	TRBJ2-1	TRBD2	-	CSALTSGGNNEQFF	TGCAGTGCTTTGACTAGCGGGGGCAATAATGAGCAGTTCTTC